Included here is one TCR beta chain sequence, with context. Data came from immunoSEQ multiplex PCR; TCRdb stores just in-frame clones and leaves some out. The sample lists about 110,000 clones, roughly 70% occurring once. The data were taken from a study of blood T cell repertoires in COVID-19. Looking at the study overall: Acute and convalescent COVID-19 specimens originated in the United States, Italy and Spain. PBMCs, B-cell-depleted T cells, or T cells provided the cDNA or gDNA that made up the material.

J lost 4 bases, V lost 7 bases, and 9 bases had no gene match. The CDR3 spans 16 residues. CDR1 and CDR2 (germline): SNHLY, FYNNEI. The sample consisted of peripheral blood. This sequence was found in a human donor with acute or convalescent COVID-19. The donor label of this sample is uncertain. This chain connects TRBV2 to TRBJ2-5, with 13 bases that match TRBD2. The CDR3: CASTPRRTSGGETQYF. The CDR3 bases are TGTGCCAGCACCCCCCGCCGGACTAGCGGGGGAGAGACCCAGTACTTC.